The text below deals with one TCR beta chain. Its target antigen remains unknown. There are no base qualities to consult, and no much larger clone falls within one base. The record originates from a study of blood T cell repertoires in COVID-19 (dated by TCRdb to the early 2020s). Study-level background: Collaborator samples came from the United States, Italy and Spain and covered acute and convalescent phases of COVID-19. The prospective study material was composed of cDNA or gDNA derived from T cells, B-cell-depleted T cells, or PBMCs. Subjects who had been exposed to COVID-19, were actively infected with it, or had recovered from it provided the deeply sampled blood TCRbeta repertoires that made up the dataset. The repertoires were made available in a free public database intended to serve as a resource for research on the immune response to SARS-CoV-2. The samples were drawn from two sources: the first 160 participants of the ongoing ImmuneRACE study, and 1,254 subjects contributed by 6 global collaborators. The sample metadata nearly always contained a de-identified subject ID, COVID-19 status, age in years and sex. Where HLA class I and class II types were available, the types were taken from metadata supplied by the sample provider, not from assay-based typing.

Each collaborating institution followed its own protocols to collect whole blood in K2EDTA tubes. For TCRbeta analysis, collaborators shipped samples in one of three forms: frozen whole blood, isolated PBMCs, or DNA extracted from either of those sample types. The research as a whole found: How much clinical and demographic metadata was included differed by source and by participant, and the metadata was provided uncurated.

TCRbeta CDR3 regions were amplified from genomic DNA by means of the immunoSEQ Assay, a bias-controlled multiplex PCR. As for the original processing: The number of nucleated cells in each sample was estimated by amplification of reference gene primers within the assay. To quantify the absolute abundance of each unique TCRbeta CDR3 rearrangement, sequence reads were collapsed and filtered. For each sample, productive Simpson clonality was calculated as the square root of Simpson's diversity index across productive rearrangements. In TCRdb, the immuneACCESS table is reduced to in-frame sequences with V and J assigned. These tables do not hold every clone; where another copy was compared, an unresolved V gene accounts for under half, and the others remain unexplained. V and J calls and clone size follow that table, whereas D and trimming were derived from the DNA. This sample lists around 64,000 clones; more than 75% were detected once. 1.5% to 2% of the sample belongs to the ten largest clones.

The clonotype originates from a human donor in a cohort sampled during active COVID-19. The sample comprised peripheral blood.

The sequence in DNA is TGTGCCAGCAGCCGGTACAATGAGCAGTTCTTC. Its coded protein is CASSRYNEQFF. The chain joins TRBV5-4 to TRBJ2-1; no D gene call is confident. From the cysteine through the phenylalanine, the CDR3 covers 11 amino acids. Solely the CDR3 DNA is kept, with 33 bases framed from the first base. The germline V gene (reference sequence) specifies SGHNT as CDR1 and YYREEE as CDR2. Trimming costs V 4 bases and J 4 bases, and their ends lie 3 bases apart.